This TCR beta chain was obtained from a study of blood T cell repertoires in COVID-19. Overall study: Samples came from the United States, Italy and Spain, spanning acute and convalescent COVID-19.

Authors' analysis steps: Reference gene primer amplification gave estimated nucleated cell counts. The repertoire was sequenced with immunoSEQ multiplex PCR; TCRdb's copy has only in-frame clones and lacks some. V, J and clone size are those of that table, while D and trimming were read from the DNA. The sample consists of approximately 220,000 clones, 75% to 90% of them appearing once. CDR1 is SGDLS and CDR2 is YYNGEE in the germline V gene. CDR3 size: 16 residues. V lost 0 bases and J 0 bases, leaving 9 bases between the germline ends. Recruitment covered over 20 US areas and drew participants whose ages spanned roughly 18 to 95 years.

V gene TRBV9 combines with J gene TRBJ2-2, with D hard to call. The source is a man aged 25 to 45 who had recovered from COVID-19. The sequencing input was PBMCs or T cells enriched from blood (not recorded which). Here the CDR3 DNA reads TGTGCCAGCAGCGTAGGTCATACGGCGAACACCGGGGAGCTGTTTTTT. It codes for CASSVGHTANTGELFF.